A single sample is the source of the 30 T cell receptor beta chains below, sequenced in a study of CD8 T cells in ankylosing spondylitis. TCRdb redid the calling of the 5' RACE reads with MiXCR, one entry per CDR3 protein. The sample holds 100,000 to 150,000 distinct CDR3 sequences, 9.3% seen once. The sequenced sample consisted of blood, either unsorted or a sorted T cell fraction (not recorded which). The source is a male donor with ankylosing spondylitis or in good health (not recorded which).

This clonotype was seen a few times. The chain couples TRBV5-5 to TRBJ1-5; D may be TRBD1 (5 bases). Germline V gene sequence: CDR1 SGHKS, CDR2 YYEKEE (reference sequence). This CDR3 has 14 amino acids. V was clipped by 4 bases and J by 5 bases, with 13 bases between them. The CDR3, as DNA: TGTGCCAGCAGCCCAGGGACCCCCGATCAGCCCCAGCATTTT. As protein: CASSPGTPDQPQHF. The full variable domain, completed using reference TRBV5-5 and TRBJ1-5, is DAGVTQSPTHLIKTRGQQVTLRCSPISGHKSVSWYQQVLGQGPQFIFQYYEKEERGRGNFPDRFSARQFPNYSSELNVNALLLGDSALYLCASSPGTPDQPQHFGDGTRLSIL.

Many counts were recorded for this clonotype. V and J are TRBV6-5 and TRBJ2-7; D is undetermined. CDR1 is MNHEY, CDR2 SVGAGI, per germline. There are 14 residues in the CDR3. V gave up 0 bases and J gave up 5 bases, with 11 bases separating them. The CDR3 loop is CASSYSKKVHEQYF. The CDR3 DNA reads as TGTGCCAGCAGTTACTCGAAAAAGGTCCACGAGCAGTACTTC.

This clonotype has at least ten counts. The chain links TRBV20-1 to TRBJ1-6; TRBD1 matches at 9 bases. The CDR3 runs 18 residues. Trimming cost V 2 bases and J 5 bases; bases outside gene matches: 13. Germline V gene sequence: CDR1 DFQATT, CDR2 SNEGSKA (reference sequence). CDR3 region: CSARTDTSGTGNNSPLHF. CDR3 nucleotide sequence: TGCAGTGCTAGAACAGACACTTCCGGGACAGGGAATAATTCACCCCTCCACTTT.

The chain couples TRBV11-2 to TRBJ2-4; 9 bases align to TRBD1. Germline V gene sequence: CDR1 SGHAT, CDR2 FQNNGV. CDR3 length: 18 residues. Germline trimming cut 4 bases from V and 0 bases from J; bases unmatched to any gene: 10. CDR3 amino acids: CASSSGTGPELAKNIQYF. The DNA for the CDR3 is TGTGCCAGCAGCTCCGGGACAGGGCCAGAACTAGCCAAAAACATTCAGTACTTC.

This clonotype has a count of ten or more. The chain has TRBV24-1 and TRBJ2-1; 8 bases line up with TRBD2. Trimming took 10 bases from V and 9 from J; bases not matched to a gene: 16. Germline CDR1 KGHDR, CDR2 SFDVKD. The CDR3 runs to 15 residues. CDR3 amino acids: CATRGGRGLGGEQFF. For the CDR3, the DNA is TGTGCCACAAGAGGGGGGCGGGGACTAGGGGGTGAGCAGTTCTTC.

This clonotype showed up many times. CDR3 amino acids: CSARPGQGVYEQYF. As DNA, the CDR3 is TGCAGTGCTAGACCTGGACAGGGAGTCTACGAGCAGTACTTC. The gene calls are TRBV20-1 and TRBJ2-7, with 8 positions matching TRBD1. Trimming took 2 bases from V and 3 from J; bases not matched to a gene: 6. From germline, CDR1 is DFQATT and CDR2 SNEGSKA (reference sequence). The CDR3 is 14 residues long.

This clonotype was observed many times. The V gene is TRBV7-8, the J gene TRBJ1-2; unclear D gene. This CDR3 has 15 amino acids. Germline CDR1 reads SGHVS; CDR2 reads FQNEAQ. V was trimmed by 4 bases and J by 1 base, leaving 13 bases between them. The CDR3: CASSSGRFINYGYTF. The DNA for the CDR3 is TGTGCCAGCAGCTCAGGAAGATTTATTAACTATGGCTACACCTTC.

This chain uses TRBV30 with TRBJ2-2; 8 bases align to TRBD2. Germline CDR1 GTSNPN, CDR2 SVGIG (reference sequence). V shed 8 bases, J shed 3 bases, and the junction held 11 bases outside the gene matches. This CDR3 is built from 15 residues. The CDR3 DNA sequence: TGTGCCGGAGCCAGCGGGAGAGCCCACACCGGGGAGCTGTTTTTT. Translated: CAGASGRAHTGELFF.

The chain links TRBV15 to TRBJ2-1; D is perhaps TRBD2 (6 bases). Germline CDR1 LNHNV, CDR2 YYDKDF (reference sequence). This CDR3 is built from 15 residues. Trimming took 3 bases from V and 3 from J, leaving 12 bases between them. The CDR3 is CATSSSLGGYNEQFF. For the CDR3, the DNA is TGTGCCACCAGCAGTAGCCTCGGGGGCTACAATGAGCAGTTCTTC.

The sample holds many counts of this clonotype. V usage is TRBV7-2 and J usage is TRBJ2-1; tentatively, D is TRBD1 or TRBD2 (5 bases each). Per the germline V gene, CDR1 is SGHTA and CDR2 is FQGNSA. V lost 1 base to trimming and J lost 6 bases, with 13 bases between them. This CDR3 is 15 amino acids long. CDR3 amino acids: CASSLVRDPFNEQFF. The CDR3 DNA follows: TGTGCCAGCAGCTTAGTGAGGGACCCCTTCAATGAGCAGTTCTTC. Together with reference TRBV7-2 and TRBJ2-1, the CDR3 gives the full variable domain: GAGVSQSPSNKVTEKGKDVELRCDPISGHTALYWYRQSLGQGLEFLIYFQGNSAPDKSGLPSDRFSAERTGGSVSTLTIQRTQQEDSAVYLCASSLVRDPFNEQFFGPGTRLTVL.

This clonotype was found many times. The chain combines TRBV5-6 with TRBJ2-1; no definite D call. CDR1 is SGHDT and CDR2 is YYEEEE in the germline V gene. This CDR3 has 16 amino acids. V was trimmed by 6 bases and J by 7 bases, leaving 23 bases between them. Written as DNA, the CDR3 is TGTGCCAGCACCCTCGGTTACCTAAGGGCTACTAATGAGCAGTTCTTC. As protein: CASTLGYLRATNEQFF.

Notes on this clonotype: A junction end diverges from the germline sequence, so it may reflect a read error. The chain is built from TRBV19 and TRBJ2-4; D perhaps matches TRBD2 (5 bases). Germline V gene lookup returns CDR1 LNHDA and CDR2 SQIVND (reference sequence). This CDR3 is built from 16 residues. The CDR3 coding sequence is TGTGCCAGTAGTCTCCAGTCGGGTCTAGCCGAAAACATTCAGTACTTC. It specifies CASSLQSGLAENIQYF.

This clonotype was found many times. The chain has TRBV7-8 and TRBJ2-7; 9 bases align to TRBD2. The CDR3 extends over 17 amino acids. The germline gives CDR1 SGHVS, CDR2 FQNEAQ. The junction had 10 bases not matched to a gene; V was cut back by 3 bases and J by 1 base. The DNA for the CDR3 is TGTGCCAGCAGCTTGGGTAGCGGGAGACAGGGTTCCTACGAGCAGTACTTC. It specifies CASSLGSGRQGSYEQYF.

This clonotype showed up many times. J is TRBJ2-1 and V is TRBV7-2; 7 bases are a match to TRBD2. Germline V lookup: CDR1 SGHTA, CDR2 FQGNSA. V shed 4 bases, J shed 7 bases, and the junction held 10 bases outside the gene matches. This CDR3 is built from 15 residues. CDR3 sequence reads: CASSWVGGSINEQFF. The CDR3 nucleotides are TGTGCCAGCAGCTGGGTTGGCGGGAGTATAAATGAGCAGTTCTTC. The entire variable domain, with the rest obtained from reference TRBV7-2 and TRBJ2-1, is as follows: GAGVSQSPSNKVTEKGKDVELRCDPISGHTALYWYRQSLGQGLEFLIYFQGNSAPDKSGLPSDRFSAERTGGSVSTLTIQRTQQEDSAVYLCASSWVGGSINEQFFGPGTRLTVL.

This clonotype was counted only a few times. In DNA, the CDR3 is TGTGCCAGCAGCTTGACCCGAGGACAGGCTGGGTTCACCTTC. Amino acid sequence: CASSLTRGQAGFTF. The chain employs TRBV5-4 and TRBJ1-2; 7 bases line up with TRBD1. Germline values: CDR1 SGHNT, CDR2 YYREEE (reference sequence). V lost 1 base to trimming and J lost 13 bases; unmatched junction nucleotides: 13. There are 14 residues in the CDR3.

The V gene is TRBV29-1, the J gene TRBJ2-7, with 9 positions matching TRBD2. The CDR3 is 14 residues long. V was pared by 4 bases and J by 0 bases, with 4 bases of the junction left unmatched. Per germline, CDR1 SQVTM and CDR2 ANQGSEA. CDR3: CSVVTSGNSYEQYF. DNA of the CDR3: TGCAGCGTTGTGACTAGCGGAAACTCCTACGAGCAGTACTTC.

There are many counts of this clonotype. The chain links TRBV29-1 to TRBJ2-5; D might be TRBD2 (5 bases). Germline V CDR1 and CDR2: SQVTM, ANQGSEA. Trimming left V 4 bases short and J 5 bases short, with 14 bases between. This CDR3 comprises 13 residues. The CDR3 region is CSVAVLRVETQYF. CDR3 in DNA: TGCAGCGTTGCGGTCCTGAGGGTGGAGACCCAGTACTTC.

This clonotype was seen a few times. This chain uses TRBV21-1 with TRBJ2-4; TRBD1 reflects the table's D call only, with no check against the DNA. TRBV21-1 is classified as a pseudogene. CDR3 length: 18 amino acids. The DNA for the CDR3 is TGTGCCAGCACGCCCGAGACAGGGATTCGATTTTCCAAAAACATTCAGTACTTC. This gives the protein CASTPETGIRFSKNIQYF.

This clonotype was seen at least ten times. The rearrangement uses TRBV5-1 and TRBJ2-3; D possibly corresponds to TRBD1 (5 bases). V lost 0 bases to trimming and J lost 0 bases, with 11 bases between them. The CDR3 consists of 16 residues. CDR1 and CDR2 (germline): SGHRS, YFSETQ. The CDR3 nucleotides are TGCGCCAGCAGCTTGGAGGGGCTCAAGAGCACAGATACGCAGTATTTT. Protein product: CASSLEGLKSTDTQYF.

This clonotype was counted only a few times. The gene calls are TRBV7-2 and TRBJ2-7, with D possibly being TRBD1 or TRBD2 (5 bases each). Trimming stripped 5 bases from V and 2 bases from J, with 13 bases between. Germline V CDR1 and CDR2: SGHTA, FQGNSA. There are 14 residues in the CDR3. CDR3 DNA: TGTGCCAGCAGCCCGACAGAGGGCCCCTACGAGCAGTACTTC. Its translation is CASSPTEGPYEQYF.

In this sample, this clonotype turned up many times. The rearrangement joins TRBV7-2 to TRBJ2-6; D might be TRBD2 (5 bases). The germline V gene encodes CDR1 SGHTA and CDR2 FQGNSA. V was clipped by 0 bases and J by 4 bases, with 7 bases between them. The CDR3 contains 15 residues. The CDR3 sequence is CASSLAGNGANVLTF. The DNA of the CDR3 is TGTGCCAGCAGCTTAGCCGGGAACGGGGCCAACGTCCTGACTTTC.

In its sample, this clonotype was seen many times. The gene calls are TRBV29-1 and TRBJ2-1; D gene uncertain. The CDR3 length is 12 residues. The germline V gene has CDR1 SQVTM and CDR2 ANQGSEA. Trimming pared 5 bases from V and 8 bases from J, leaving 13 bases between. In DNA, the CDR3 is TGCAGCGTTTCCGGGCCCGGCGATGAGCAGTTCTTC. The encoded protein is CSVSGPGDEQFF.

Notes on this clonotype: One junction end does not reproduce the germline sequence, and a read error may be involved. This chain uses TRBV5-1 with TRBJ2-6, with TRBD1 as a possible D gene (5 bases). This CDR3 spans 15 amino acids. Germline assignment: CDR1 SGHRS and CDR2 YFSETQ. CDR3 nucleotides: TGCGCCAGCAGCTTGGATTCCTCTGGGGCCAACGTCCCGACTTTC. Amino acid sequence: CASSLDSSGANVPTF.

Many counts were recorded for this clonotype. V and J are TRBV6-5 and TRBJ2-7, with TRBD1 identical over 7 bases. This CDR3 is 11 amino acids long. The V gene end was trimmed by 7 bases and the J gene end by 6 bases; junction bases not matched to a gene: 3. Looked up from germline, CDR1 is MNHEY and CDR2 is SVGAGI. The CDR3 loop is CASTRDSEQYF. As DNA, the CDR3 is TGTGCCAGCACTCGGGACAGCGAGCAGTACTTC.

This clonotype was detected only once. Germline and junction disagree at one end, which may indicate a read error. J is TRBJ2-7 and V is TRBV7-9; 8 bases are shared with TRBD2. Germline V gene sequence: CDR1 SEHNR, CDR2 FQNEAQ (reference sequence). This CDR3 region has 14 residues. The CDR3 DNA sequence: TGTGCCAGCAGCCTAGGGACTAGTGTGGGCGAGCAGCACTTC. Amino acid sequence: CASSLGTSVGEQHF.

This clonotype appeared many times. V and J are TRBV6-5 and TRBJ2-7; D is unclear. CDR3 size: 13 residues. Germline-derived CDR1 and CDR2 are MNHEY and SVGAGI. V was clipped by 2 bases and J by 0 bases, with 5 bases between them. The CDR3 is CASSYLGSYEQYF. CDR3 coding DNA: TGTGCCAGCAGTTACCTCGGCTCCTACGAGCAGTACTTC.

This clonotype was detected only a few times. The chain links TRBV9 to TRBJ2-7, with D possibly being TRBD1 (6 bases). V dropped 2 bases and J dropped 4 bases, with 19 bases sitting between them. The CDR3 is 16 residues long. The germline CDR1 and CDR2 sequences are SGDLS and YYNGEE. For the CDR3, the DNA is TGTGCCAGCAGCGTTGGACAGAGCCCTAGCTCTTACGAGCAGTACTTC. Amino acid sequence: CASSVGQSPSSYEQYF.

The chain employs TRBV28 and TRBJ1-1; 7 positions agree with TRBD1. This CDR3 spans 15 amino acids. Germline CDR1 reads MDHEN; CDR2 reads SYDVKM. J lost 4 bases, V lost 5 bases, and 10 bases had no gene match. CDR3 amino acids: CASSGPGQHLTEAFF. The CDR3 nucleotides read TGTGCCAGCAGTGGGCCGGGACAGCACCTCACTGAAGCTTTCTTT. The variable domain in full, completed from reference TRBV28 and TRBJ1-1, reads DVKVTQSSRYLVKRTGEKVFLECVQDMDHENMFWYRQDPGLGLRLIYFSYDVKMKEKGDIPEGYSVSREKKERFSLILESASTNQTSMYLCASSGPGQHLTEAFFGQGTRLTVV.

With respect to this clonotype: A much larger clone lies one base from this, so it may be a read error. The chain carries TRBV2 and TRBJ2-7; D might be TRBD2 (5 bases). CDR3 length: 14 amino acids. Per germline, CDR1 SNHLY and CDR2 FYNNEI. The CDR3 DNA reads TGTGTCAGCAAAAGCCAGGCTAGCTCTGGCGAGCAGTACTTC. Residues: CVSKSQASSGEQYF.

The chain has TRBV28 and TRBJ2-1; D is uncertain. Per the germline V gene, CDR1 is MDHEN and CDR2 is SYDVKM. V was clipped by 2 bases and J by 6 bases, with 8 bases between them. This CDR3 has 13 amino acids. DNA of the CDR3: TGTGCCAGCAGTTTAGAACCGCGCAATGAGCAGTTCTTC. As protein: CASSLEPRNEQFF.